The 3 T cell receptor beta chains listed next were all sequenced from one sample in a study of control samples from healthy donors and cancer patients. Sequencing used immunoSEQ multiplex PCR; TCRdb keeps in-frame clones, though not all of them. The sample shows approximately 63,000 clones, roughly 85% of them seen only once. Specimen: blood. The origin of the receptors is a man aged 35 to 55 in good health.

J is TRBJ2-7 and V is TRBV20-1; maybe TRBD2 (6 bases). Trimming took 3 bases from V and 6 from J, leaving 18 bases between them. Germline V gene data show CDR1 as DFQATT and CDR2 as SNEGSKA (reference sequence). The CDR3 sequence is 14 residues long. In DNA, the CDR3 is TGCAGTGCTAGTTGGAGGGGTTATCTGCCCGAGCAGTACTTC. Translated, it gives CSASWRGYLPEQYF.

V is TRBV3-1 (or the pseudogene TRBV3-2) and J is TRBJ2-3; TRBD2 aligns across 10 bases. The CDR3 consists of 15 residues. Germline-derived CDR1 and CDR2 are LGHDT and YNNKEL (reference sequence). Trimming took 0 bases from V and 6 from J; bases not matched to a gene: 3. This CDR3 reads CASSQDRLAGDTQYF. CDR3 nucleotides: TGTGCCAGCAGCCAAGACCGACTAGCGGGCGATACGCAGTATTTT.

CDR3 nucleotides: TGTGCCAGCAGCCTGCGGCGGGACCCACTTTACGAGCAGTACTTC. Translated: CASSLRRDPLYEQYF. The V and J genes are TRBV21-1 and TRBJ2-7; the table's D gene call, TRBD2, was not cross checked with the DNA. TRBV21-1 is a known pseudogene. This CDR3 region has 15 residues.